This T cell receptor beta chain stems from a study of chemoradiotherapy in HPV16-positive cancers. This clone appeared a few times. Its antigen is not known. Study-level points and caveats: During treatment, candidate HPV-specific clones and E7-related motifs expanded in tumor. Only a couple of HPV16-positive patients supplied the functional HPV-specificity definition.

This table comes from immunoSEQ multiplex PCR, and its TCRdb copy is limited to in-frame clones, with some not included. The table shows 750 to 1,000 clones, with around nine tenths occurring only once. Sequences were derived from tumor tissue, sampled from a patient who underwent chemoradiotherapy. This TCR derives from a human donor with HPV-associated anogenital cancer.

The chain's CDR3 is CASRPGQVMNTEAFF. The CDR3 region has the DNA TGTGCCAGCAGACCAGGACAGGTCATGAACACTGAAGCTTTCTTT. The chain couples TRBV5-4 to TRBJ1-1; 7 bases agree with TRBD1. V lost 5 bases to trimming and J lost 0 bases; unmatched junction nucleotides: 7. From germline, CDR1 is SGHNT and CDR2 YYREEE (reference sequence). There are 15 residues in the CDR3. The variable domain in full, completed from reference TRBV5-4 and TRBJ1-1, reads ETGVTQSPTHLIKTRGQQVTLRCSSQSGHNTVSWYQQALGQGPQFIFQYYREEENGRGNFPPRFSGLQFPNYSSELNVNALELDDSALYLCASRPGQVMNTEAFFGQGTRLTVV.